This entry lists 29 T cell receptor beta chains sequenced from one sample in a study of T-cell memory formation after mild COVID-19. One entry per CDR3 protein, called by TCRdb with MiXCR from the 5' RACE reads. This sample has about 240,000 distinct CDR3 sequences; over 8.5% occur once, and the top ten carry more than 20%. Sequencing input: PBMCs or a T cell subset sorted from them (not recorded which). Receptor source: a man between 18 and 29 years old who had mild COVID-19 (a few samples of this study predate the infection). Cell type and time point are not known.

This clonotype was seen a handful of times. The V call is TRBV6-6, the J call TRBJ2-1; D is possibly TRBD2 (7 bases). Trimming stripped 0 bases from V and 7 bases from J, with 10 bases between. Germline-derived CDR1 and CDR2 are MNHNY and SVGAGI (reference sequence). The CDR3 loop spans 14 amino acids. The CDR3 loop is CASSYSRGGNEQFF. CDR3 in DNA: TGTGCCAGCAGTTACTCGAGGGGGGGGAATGAGCAGTTCTTC.

This rearrangement joins TRBV9 to TRBJ2-5; TRBD2 agrees at 8 bases. Trimming took 0 bases from V and 5 from J; bases not matched to a gene: 6. Per the germline V gene, CDR1 is SGDLS and CDR2 is YYNGEE. CDR3 size: 15 residues. CDR3 in amino acids: CASSVAGGLVETQYF. For the CDR3, the DNA is TGTGCCAGCAGCGTAGCGGGGGGGCTGGTTGAGACCCAGTACTTC.

About this clonotype: A junction boundary mismatches the germline segment, possibly from a read error. J is TRBJ2-3 and V is TRBV5-5; 16 bases fit TRBD2. Germline loops: CDR1 SGHKS, CDR2 YYEKEE (reference sequence). The CDR3 totals 17 residues. The CDR3 reads CASRLGLAGGIRDTQYF. CDR3 nucleotides: TGTGCCAGCAGATTGGGACTAGCGGGGGGGATTCGGGATACGCAGTATTTT.

The V gene is TRBV6-2 or TRBV6-3, the J gene TRBJ2-3; a weak D match, TRBD2 (6 bases). Germline V lookup: CDR1 MNHEY, CDR2 SVGEGT. The V end was cut by 5 bases, the J end by 2 bases, with 14 bases between. This CDR3 region has 15 residues. The CDR3 sequence: CASSPRRVYTDTQYF. CDR3 nucleotides: TGTGCCAGCAGTCCTAGGAGGGTATACACAGATACGCAGTATTTT.

V usage is TRBV5-1 and J usage is TRBJ2-3; no definite D call. The CDR3 is 14 residues long. Germline V CDR1 and CDR2: SGHRS, YFSETQ. V lost 4 bases to trimming and J lost 2 bases, with 11 bases between them. The CDR3 coding sequence is TGCGCCAGCAGCACGGATCCTTACACAGATACGCAGTATTTT. It translates to CASSTDPYTDTQYF.

The V and J genes are TRBV4-3 and TRBJ1-2; D might be TRBD1 (5 bases). The germline V and J ends were trimmed by 4 bases and 0 bases, with 18 bases remaining between them. This CDR3 is 17 amino acids long. The germline V gene has CDR1 LGHNA and CDR2 YSLEER. The CDR3 reads CASSPRATGTSNYGYTF. The CDR3 bases are TGCGCCAGCAGCCCAAGGGCGACCGGGACCTCTAACTATGGCTACACCTTC.

V gene TRBV28 combines with J gene TRBJ2-3; D is unclear. CDR1 is MDHEN, CDR2 SYDVKM, per germline. The CDR3 spans 14 residues. The V end was cut by 1 base, the J end by 6 bases, with 11 bases between. The CDR3 loop is CASSLFTKRDTQYF. DNA for the CDR3: TGTGCCAGCAGTTTATTCACGAAGCGTGATACGCAGTATTTT.

This clonotype was observed many times. This chain uses TRBV9 with TRBJ1-1; D might be TRBD1 (6 bases). V was clipped by 3 bases and J by 1 base, with 7 bases between them. This CDR3 comprises 13 residues. Germline CDR1 SGDLS, CDR2 YYNGEE. This CDR3 is CASSEQGNTEAFF. The CDR3, as DNA: TGTGCCAGCAGCGAACAGGGGAACACTGAAGCTTTCTTT. Based on the CDR3 plus reference TRBV9 and TRBJ1-1, the full variable domain is DSGVTQTPKHLITATGQRVTLRCSPRSGDLSVYWYQQSLDQGLQFLIQYYNGEERAKGNILERFSAQQFPDLHSELNLSSLELGDSALYFCASSEQGNTEAFFGQGTRLTVV.

The V call is TRBV10-1, the J call TRBJ2-3; D is unclear. V dropped 4 bases and J dropped 2 bases, with 10 bases sitting between them. This CDR3 is 14 amino acids long. CDR1 is WNHNN, CDR2 SYGVQD, per germline (reference sequence). CDR3 amino acids: CASSVWPTTDTQYF. The CDR3, as DNA: TGCGCCAGCAGTGTGTGGCCAACCACAGATACGCAGTATTTT.

This clonotype was recorded at least ten times. The chain is built from TRBV2 and TRBJ2-5; D tentatively fits TRBD1 or TRBD2 (5 bases each). The V and J ends lost 3 bases and 7 bases respectively, with 12 bases between them. This CDR3 contains 13 residues. Germline V lookup: CDR1 SNHLY, CDR2 FYNNEI. The CDR3: CASSDGAAGTQYF. The DNA for the CDR3 is TGTGCCAGCAGTGACGGGGCGGCGGGGACCCAGTACTTC. Based on the CDR3 plus reference TRBV2 and TRBJ2-5, the full variable domain is EPEVTQTPSHQVTQMGQEVILRCVPISNHLYFYWYRQILGQKVEFLVSFYNNEISEKSEIFDDQFSVERPDGSNFTLKIRSTKLEDSAMYFCASSDGAAGTQYFGPGTRLLVL.

V gene TRBV11-2 combines with J gene TRBJ2-5; D remains ambiguous. The CDR3 loop spans 14 amino acids. Trimming shortened V by 4 bases and J by 5 bases, and 14 bases separated the two germline ends. CDR1 is SGHAT and CDR2 is FQNNGV in the germline V gene. This CDR3 is CASSSGPIGETQYF. The CDR3 region has the DNA TGTGCCAGCAGCTCCGGACCTATCGGGGAGACCCAGTACTTC.

This clonotype was detected only a few times. This sequence joins TRBV20-1 and TRBJ2-3, with 7 bases matching TRBD2. The length of the CDR3 is 13 residues. Germline-derived CDR1 and CDR2 are DFQATT and SNEGSKA (reference sequence). The chain's CDR3 is CSHRDYFTDTQYF. The CDR3 DNA follows: TGCAGCCACCGGGACTATTTTACAGATACGCAGTATTTT.

Only a few counts were recorded for this clonotype. The chain links TRBV10-3 to TRBJ2-7; a weak D match, TRBD1 (6 bases). This CDR3 region has 14 residues. Per germline, CDR1 ENHRY and CDR2 SYGVKD. V lost 4 bases, J lost 6 bases, and 16 bases lay in between. The CDR3 region is CAISAVSGAGEQYF. In DNA form, the CDR3 reads TGTGCCATCAGTGCCGTATCAGGGGCGGGCGAGCAGTACTTC.

This clonotype was detected a few times. This chain joins TRBV5-1 and TRBJ2-7, with D perhaps TRBD1 (6 bases). This CDR3 comprises 14 residues. From germline, CDR1 is SGHRS and CDR2 YFSETQ. V gave up 6 bases and J gave up 2 bases, with 15 bases separating them. The CDR3 protein is CASTPATGPYEQYF. DNA of the CDR3: TGCGCCAGCACCCCCGCGACAGGCCCCTACGAGCAGTACTTC.

Many counts were recorded for this clonotype. The chain links TRBV11-3 to TRBJ2-3; 7 bases align to TRBD2. The germline gives CDR1 SGHNT, CDR2 YENEEA. This CDR3 has 15 amino acids. Trimming cost V 4 bases and J 6 bases; bases outside gene matches: 10. CDR3 amino acids: CASSSGDYHGDTQYF. The DNA of the CDR3 is TGTGCCAGCAGCTCCGGGGACTATCACGGCGATACGCAGTATTTT.

This clonotype was counted a few times. The V and J genes are TRBV20-1 and TRBJ1-2, with D hard to call. The V end lost 4 bases, the J end lost 4 bases, and 13 bases lay between the germline ends. Looked up from germline, CDR1 is DFQATT and CDR2 is SNEGSKA (reference sequence). The CDR3 is made up of 13 amino acids. CDR3 bases: TGCAGTGCTACAACCACGGACCTCTATGGCTACACCTTC. As protein: CSATTTDLYGYTF.

CDR3 DNA: TGTGCCACCAGCAGAGATAAGCAGCACCAAGAGACCCAGTACTTC. Translating it yields CATSRDKQHQETQYF. J is TRBJ2-5 and V is TRBV15, with D unclear. The germline CDR1 and CDR2 sequences are LNHNV and YYDKDF (reference sequence). The CDR3 has 15 amino acids. The V end lost 0 bases, the J end lost 0 bases, and 8 bases lay between the germline ends.

The DNA for the CDR3 is TGTGCCAGCAGCCCCCGGAGGGCGGGGGGTTCAGATACGCAGTATTTT. Encoded protein: CASSPRRAGGSDTQYF. The chain uses TRBV7-9 and TRBJ2-3, with 8 positions matching TRBD2. This CDR3 has 16 amino acids. Germline CDR1 SEHNR, CDR2 FQNEAQ (reference sequence). With V trimmed by 5 bases and J by 4 bases, 11 bases remained unmatched.

This clonotype occurred a few times. V gene TRBV24-1 combines with J gene TRBJ2-1; D unclear. CDR1 and CDR2 (germline): KGHDR, SFDVKD. There are 12 residues in the CDR3. Trimming shortened V by 7 bases and J by 9 bases, and 12 bases separated the two germline ends. The CDR3 protein is CATRPPAGEQFF. Written as DNA, the CDR3 is TGTGCCACCAGACCCCCAGCTGGTGAGCAGTTCTTC.

This clonotype was counted a few times. The rearrangement links TRBV28 to TRBJ2-7; 10 nucleotides agree with TRBD1. The junction had 8 bases not matched to a gene; V was cut back by 4 bases and J by 5 bases. Per the germline V gene, CDR1 is MDHEN and CDR2 is SYDVKM. The CDR3 is 15 residues long. The chain's CDR3 is CASSSGQGFEDEQYV. CDR3 bases: TGTGCCAGCAGTTCGGGACAGGGGTTCGAGGACGAGCAGTACGTC.

This clonotype was counted only a few times. This chain links TRBV3-1 with TRBJ2-2; unclear D gene. The V gene lost 1 base and the J gene lost 0 bases, with 12 bases spanning the gap. Germline V CDR1 and CDR2: LGHDT, YNNKEL (reference sequence). This CDR3 has 17 amino acids. The CDR3 sequence: CASSQADGNANTGELFF. CDR3 nucleotides: TGTGCCAGCAGCCAAGCGGACGGAAACGCGAACACCGGGGAGCTGTTTTTT.

This chain links TRBV5-1 with TRBJ2-7; 9 nucleotides align to TRBD1. Germline V gives CDR1 SGHRS, CDR2 YFSETQ. The CDR3 runs 14 residues. The J segment lost 4 bases and the V segment lost 5 bases, leaving 7 bases of the junction unmatched. The CDR3 loop reads CASSWTGERYEQYF. CDR3 in DNA: TGCGCCAGCAGTTGGACAGGGGAGAGGTACGAGCAGTACTTC.

The chain combines TRBV5-1 with TRBJ1-1; D is possibly TRBD1 (6 bases). This CDR3 has 15 residues. Per germline, CDR1 SGHRS and CDR2 YFSETQ. Trimming stripped 2 bases from V and 4 bases from J, with 15 bases between. The CDR3: CASSLVVRGSTEAFF. Here the CDR3 DNA reads TGCGCCAGCAGCTTAGTGGTCAGGGGCAGCACTGAAGCTTTCTTT.

This clonotype was seen only a few times. The rearrangement links TRBV4-3 to TRBJ2-3, with 7 bases lining up with TRBD2. Per germline, CDR1 LGHNA and CDR2 YSLEER. The CDR3 is 17 amino acids. V lost 4 bases and J lost 0; bases outside the gene matches: 10. DNA for the CDR3: TGCGCCAGCAGCCGCCGTTGGAGCGGGGATAGCACAGATACGCAGTATTTT. Translation: CASSRRWSGDSTDTQYF.

The chain employs TRBV10-1 and TRBJ2-3; D gene ambiguous. The CDR3 is made up of 16 amino acids. CDR1 WNHNN and CDR2 SYGVQD come from the germline V gene (reference sequence). The V end was cut by 0 bases, the J end by 1 base, with 11 bases between. The DNA for the CDR3 is TGCGCCAGCAGTGAGTCGGGTCGGCTCCGCACAGATACGCAGTATTTT. This encodes CASSESGRLRTDTQYF.

This clonotype was counted between two and nine times. This chain uses TRBV29-1 with TRBJ2-7; D not certain. The CDR3 is made up of 13 amino acids. Trimming left V 7 bases short and J 3 bases short, with 16 bases between. Germline CDR1 SQVTM, CDR2 ANQGSEA. The DNA for the CDR3 is TGCAGCGCCATCGGTCAGAGCCTCTACGAGCAGTACGTC. It translates to CSAIGQSLYEQYV.

V gene TRBV28 combines with J gene TRBJ1-4; TRBD1 matches 10 bases. Looked up from germline, CDR1 is MDHEN and CDR2 is SYDVKM. V was clipped by 7 bases and J by 6 bases; unmatched bases: 5. This CDR3 spans 14 amino acids. CDR3 DNA: TGTGCCAGCATCCCGGGACAGGGGTATGAAAAACTGTTTTTT. Translating gives CASIPGQGYEKLFF.

This clonotype was detected only a few times. The rearrangement joins TRBV11-2 to TRBJ2-6; 7 nucleotides line up with TRBD1. The germline V gene has CDR1 SGHAT and CDR2 FQNNGV. The V and J ends lost 4 bases and 2 bases, in that order; junction bases with no gene match: 5. This CDR3 has 16 amino acids. CDR3 amino acids: CASSSVQGAGANVLTF. For the CDR3, the DNA is TGTGCCAGCAGCTCTGTTCAGGGGGCTGGGGCCAACGTCCTGACTTTC.

This clonotype was counted between two and nine times. The chain uses TRBV6-2 or TRBV6-3 and TRBJ2-6, with D hard to call. V lost 2 bases and J lost 0, with 5 bases in between. The germline V gene encodes CDR1 MNHEY and CDR2 SVGEGT. This CDR3 comprises 15 residues. CDR3 protein: CASSYIFSGANVLTF. CDR3 in DNA: TGTGCCAGCAGTTACATCTTCTCTGGGGCCAACGTCCTGACTTTC.